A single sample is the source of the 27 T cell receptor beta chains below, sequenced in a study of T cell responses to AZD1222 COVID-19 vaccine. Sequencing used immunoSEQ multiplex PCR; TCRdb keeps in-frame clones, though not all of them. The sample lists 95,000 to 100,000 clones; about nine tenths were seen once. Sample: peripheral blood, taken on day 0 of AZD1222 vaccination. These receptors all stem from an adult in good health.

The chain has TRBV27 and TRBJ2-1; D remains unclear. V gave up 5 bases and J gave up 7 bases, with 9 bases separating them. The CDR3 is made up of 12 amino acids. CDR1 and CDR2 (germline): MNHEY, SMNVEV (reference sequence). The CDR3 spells CASSPRRNEQFF. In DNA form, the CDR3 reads TGTGCCAGCAGTCCCCGTAGGAATGAGCAGTTCTTC.

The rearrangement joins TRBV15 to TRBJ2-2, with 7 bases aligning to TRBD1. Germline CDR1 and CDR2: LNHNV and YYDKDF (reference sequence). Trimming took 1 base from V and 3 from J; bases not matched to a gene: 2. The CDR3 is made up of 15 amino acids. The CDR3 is CATSRAQGDTGELFF. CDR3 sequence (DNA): TGTGCCACCAGCAGAGCCCAGGGGGACACCGGGGAGCTGTTTTTT. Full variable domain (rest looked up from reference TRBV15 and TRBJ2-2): DAMVIQNPRYQVTQFGKPVTLSCSQTLNHNVMYWYQQKSSQAPKLLFHYYDKDFNNEADTPDNFQSRRPNTSFCFLDIRSPGLGDTAMYLCATSRAQGDTGELFFGEGSRLTVL.

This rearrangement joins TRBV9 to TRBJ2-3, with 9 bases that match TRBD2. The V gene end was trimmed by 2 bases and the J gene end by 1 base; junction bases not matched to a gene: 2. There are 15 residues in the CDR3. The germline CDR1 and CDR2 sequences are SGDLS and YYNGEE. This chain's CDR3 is CASSVSGGRTDTQYF. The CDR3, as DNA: TGTGCCAGCAGCGTTAGCGGGGGACGCACAGATACGCAGTATTTT.

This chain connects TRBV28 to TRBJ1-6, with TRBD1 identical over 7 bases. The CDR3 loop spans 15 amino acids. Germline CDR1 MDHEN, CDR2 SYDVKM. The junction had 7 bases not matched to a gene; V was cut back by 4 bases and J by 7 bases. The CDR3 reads CASSSPGQENSPLHF. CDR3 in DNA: TGTGCCAGCAGTTCACCCGGACAGGAGAATTCACCCCTCCACTTT.

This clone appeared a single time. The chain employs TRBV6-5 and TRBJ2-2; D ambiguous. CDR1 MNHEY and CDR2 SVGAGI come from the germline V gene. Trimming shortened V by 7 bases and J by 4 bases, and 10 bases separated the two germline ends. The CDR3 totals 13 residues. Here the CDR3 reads CASNLDSTGELFF. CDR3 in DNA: TGTGCCAGCAATTTGGATTCCACCGGGGAGCTGTTTTTT.

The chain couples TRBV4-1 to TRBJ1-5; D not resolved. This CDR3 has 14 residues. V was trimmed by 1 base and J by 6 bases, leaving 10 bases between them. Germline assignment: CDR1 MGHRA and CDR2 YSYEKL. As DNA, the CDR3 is TGCGCCAGCAGCCAAGGAGAGCTTCGTCAGCCCCAGCATTTT. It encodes CASSQGELRQPQHF.

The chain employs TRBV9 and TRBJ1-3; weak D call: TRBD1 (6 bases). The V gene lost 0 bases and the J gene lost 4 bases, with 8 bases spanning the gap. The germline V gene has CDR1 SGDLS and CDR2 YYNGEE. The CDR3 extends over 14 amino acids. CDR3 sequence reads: CASSVGQAGNTIYF. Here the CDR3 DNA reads TGTGCCAGCAGCGTAGGACAGGCAGGAAACACCATATATTTT.

In DNA form, the CDR3 reads TGTGCCAGTAGTTCCCTGACTAGCGGAGAAACCACAGATACGCAGTATTTT. It specifies CASSSLTSGETTDTQYF. The chain carries TRBV19 and TRBJ2-3; 9 nucleotides line up with TRBD2. This CDR3 spans 17 amino acids. V trimming: 5 bases; J trimming: 2 bases; junction bases outside the gene matches: 11. Per germline, CDR1 LNHDA and CDR2 SQIVND (reference sequence).

CDR3 DNA: TGTGCCAGCAGTTTACCCCCGGGAACTGAAGCTTTCTTT. Protein product: CASSLPPGTEAFF. This chain joins TRBV12-3 or TRBV12-4 and TRBJ1-1; D is undetermined. The CDR3 loop spans 13 amino acids. With 2 bases removed from V and 5 bases from J, the gap between germline ends came to 9 bases.

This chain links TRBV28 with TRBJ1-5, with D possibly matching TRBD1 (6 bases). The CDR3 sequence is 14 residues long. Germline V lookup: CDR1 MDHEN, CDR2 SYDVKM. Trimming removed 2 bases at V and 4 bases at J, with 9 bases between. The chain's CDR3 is CASSLGGPNQPQHF. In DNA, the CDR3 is TGTGCCAGCAGTTTAGGGGGCCCAAATCAGCCCCAGCATTTT.

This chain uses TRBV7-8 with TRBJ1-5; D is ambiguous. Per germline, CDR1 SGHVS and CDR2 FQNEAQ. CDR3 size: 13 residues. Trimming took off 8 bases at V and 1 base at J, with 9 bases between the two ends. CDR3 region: CASGWESNQPQHF. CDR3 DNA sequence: TGTGCCAGCGGGTGGGAGAGCAATCAGCCCCAGCATTTT.

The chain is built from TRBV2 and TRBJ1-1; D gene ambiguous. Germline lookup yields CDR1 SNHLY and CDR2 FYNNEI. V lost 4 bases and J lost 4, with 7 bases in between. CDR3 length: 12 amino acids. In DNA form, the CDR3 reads TGTGCCAGCAGTGTCTCGGGCACTGAAGCTTTCTTT. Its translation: CASSVSGTEAFF.

DNA for the CDR3: TGTGCCAGCAGTGTTGGTGGGGGCTATGGCTACACCTTC. Translating it yields CASSVGGGYGYTF. J is TRBJ1-2 and V is TRBV2, with a possible D match to TRBD1 (5 bases). The germline V gene has CDR1 SNHLY and CDR2 FYNNEI. The CDR3 is 13 residues long. V lost 4 bases to trimming and J lost 4 bases, with 10 bases between them.

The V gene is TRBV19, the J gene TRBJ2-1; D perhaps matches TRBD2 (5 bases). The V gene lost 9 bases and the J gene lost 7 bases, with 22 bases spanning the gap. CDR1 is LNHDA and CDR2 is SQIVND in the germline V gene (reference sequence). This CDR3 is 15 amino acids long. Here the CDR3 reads CARSGGLCPRNEQFF. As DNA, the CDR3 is TGTGCCAGATCAGGCGGACTCTGTCCGCGAAATGAGCAGTTCTTC.

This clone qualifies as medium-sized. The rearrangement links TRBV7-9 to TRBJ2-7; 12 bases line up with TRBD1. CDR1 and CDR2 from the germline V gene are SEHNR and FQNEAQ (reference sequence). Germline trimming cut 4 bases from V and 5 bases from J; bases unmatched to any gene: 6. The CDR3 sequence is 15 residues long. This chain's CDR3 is CASSSTGTGGDEQYF. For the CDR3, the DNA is TGTGCCAGCAGCTCGACCGGGACAGGGGGCGACGAGCAGTACTTC.

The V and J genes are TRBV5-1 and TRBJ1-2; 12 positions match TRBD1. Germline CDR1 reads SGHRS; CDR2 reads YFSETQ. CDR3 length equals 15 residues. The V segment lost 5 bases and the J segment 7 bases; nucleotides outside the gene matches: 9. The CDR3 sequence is CASRPPGQGASGYTF. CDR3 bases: TGCGCCAGCAGACCCCCGGGACAGGGGGCCTCTGGCTACACCTTC.

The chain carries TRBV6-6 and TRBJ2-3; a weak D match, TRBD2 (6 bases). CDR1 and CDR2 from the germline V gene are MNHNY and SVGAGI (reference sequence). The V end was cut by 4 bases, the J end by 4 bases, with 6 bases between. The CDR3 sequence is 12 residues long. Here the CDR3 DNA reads TGTGCCAGCAGTTGGGGGGCAGATACGCAGTATTTT. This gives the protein CASSWGADTQYF.

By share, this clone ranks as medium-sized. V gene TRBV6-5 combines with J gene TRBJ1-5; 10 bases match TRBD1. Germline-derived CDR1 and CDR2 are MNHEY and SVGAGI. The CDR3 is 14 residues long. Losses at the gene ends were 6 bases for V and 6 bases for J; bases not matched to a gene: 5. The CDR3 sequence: CASRGTGAGQPQHF. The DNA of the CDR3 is TGTGCCAGCAGGGGGACAGGGGCAGGTCAGCCCCAGCATTTT.

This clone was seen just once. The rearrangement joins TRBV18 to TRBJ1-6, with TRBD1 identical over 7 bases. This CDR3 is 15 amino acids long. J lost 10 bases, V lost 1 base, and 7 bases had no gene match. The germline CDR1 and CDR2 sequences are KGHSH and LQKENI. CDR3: CASSPREGAGSPLHF. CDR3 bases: TGTGCCAGCTCACCACGCGAGGGGGCAGGATCACCCCTCCACTTT.

In DNA form, the CDR3 reads TGTGCCAGCAGCTTACGGACCGGCCAGGGCTATGGCTACACCTTC. This gives the protein CASSLRTGQGYGYTF. This chain uses TRBV5-4 with TRBJ1-2; D possibly corresponds to TRBD1 (5 bases). The germline V gene has CDR1 SGHNT and CDR2 YYREEE (reference sequence). The length of the CDR3 is 15 residues. The V gene lost 2 bases and the J gene lost 4 bases, with 15 bases spanning the gap.

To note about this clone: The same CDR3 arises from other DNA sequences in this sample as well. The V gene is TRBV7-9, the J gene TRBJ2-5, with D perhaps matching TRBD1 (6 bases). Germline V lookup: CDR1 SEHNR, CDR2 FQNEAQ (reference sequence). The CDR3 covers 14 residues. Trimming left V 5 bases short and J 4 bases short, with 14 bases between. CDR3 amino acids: CASSTPGQRETQYF. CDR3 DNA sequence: TGTGCCAGCAGCACCCCGGGACAAAGAGAGACCCAGTACTTC.

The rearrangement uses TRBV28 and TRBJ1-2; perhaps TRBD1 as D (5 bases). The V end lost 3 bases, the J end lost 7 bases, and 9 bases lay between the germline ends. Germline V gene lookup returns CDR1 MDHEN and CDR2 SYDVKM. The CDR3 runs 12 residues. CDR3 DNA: TGTGCCAGCAGTTTGGGGGAACCTGGCTACACCTTC. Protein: CASSLGEPGYTF.

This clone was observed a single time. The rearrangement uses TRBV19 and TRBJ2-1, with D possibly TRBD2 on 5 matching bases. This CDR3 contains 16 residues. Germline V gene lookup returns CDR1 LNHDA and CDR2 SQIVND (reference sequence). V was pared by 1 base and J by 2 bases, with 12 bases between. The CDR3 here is CASSIVASHPYNEQFF. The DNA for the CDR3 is TGTGCCAGTAGTATAGTAGCTAGCCACCCCTACAATGAGCAGTTCTTC. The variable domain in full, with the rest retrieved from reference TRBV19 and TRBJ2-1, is DGGITQSPKYLFRKEGQNVTLSCEQNLNHDAMYWYRQDPGQGLRLIYYSQIVNDFQKGDIAEGYSVSREKKESFPLTVTSAQKNPTAFYLCASSIVASHPYNEQFFGPGTRLTVL.

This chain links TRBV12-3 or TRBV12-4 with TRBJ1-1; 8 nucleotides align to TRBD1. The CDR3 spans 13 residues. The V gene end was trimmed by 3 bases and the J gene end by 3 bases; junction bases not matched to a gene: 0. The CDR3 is CASSLTGDTEAFF. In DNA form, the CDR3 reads TGTGCCAGCAGTTTGACAGGGGACACTGAAGCTTTCTTT.

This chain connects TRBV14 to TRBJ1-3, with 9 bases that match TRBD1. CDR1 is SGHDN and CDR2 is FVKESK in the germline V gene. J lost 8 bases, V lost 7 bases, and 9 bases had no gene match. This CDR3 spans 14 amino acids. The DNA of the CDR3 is TGTGCCAGCAAGGGGACAGGGCTATTGGACACCATATATTTT. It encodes CASKGTGLLDTIYF.

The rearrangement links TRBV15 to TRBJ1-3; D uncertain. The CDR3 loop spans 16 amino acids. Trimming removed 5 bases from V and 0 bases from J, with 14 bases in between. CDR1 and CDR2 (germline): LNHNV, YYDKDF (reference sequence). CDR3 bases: TGTGCCACCAGCTCCTGGACGGATAGCTCTGGAAACACCATATATTTT. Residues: CATSSWTDSSGNTIYF. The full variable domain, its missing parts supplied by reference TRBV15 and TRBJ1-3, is DAMVIQNPRYQVTQFGKPVTLSCSQTLNHNVMYWYQQKSSQAPKLLFHYYDKDFNNEADTPDNFQSRRPNTSFCFLDIRSPGLGDTAMYLCATSSWTDSSGNTIYFGEGSWLTVV.

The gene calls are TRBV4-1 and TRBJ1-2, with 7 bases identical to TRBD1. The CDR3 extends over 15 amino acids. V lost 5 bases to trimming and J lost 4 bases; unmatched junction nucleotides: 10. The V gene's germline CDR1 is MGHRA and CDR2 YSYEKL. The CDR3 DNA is TGCGCCAGCAGCAAGTCCCGGGACAGCGTCTATGGCTACACCTTC. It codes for CASSKSRDSVYGYTF.